This T cell receptor beta chain originates from a study of graft-versus-host responses after intestinal transplantation. CDR3 length: 18 amino acids. The V segment lost 5 bases and the J segment 2 bases; nucleotides outside the gene matches: 10. Germline V gene data show CDR1 as MDHEN and CDR2 as SYDVKM. Sequencing used immunoSEQ multiplex PCR; TCRdb keeps in-frame clones, though not all of them. The sample yields around 110,000 clones, around 90% seen once. As regards this clone: No antigen is known for it.

The chain recombines TRBV28 with TRBJ1-5; 12 bases are a match to TRBD1. This receptor was obtained from a human donor who was the organ donor for an intestinal transplant. Sequencing used unstimulated CD4+ T cells sorted from spleen or lymph node cells, obtained before transplant. CDR3 sequence (DNA): TGTGCCAGCAGTCGGCGGGACAGGGGGCTTATAGGCAATCAGCCCCAGCATTTT. It is translated as CASSRRDRGLIGNQPQHF.